The following is a TCR beta chain sequence with its context. The antigen is unknown. CDR1 and CDR2 from the germline V gene are LGHNA and YNFKEQ. The CDR3 runs 13 residues. With 4 bases removed from V and 1 base from J, the gap between germline ends came to 7 bases. Assay: immunoSEQ multiplex PCR; the TCRdb copy retains only in-frame clones and omits some. The sample lists 950,000 to 1,300,000 clones; approximately 70% were seen once. This specimen belongs to a study of shared clonotypes between healthy human individuals. Background on the study: Each donor contributed plates that comprised three CD4 naive, three CD4 memory, two CD8 naive and one CD8 memory. Study conclusions and caveats: When naive CD4 clonotypes were compared across a handful of donors, around 5% were shared.

The genes are TRBV4-2 and TRBJ1-1; D is unclear. The specimen sequenced was memory CD4+ T cells sorted from blood. Subset in this sample: CD45RA-negative fraction. The sequence was obtained from a man between 18 and 35 years old in good health. CDR3 loop: CASSLPRNTEAFF. DNA for the CDR3: TGTGCCAGCAGCCTTCCTCGGAACACTGAAGCTTTCTTT.